This record covers a single T cell receptor (beta chain). Its antigen is unknown. Trimming cost V 3 bases and J 3 bases, with 16 bases left between them. The CDR3 has 15 residues. Germline CDR1 and CDR2: SGHRS and YFSETQ. Use of 60 Vbeta and 13 Jbeta primers characterized the PCR. Clones were read by immunoSEQ multiplex PCR, and TCRdb kept only the in-frame ones, dropping some. The sample lists about 130,000 clones; about 85% were seen once. The data stem from a study of cytomegalovirus exposure and HLA in healthy donors. General study points: HLA restriction was apparent for most CMV-associated TCR beta chains in a later analysis. TCR beta V- and J-gene trimming, according to a later analysis, was linked to a missense DCLRE1C variant. A reported reduction in N-insertions relative to the roughly 710-donor mean was seen in an Asian-associated ancestry cluster in a later analysis.

Sequenced sample: PBMCs. V is TRBV5-1 and J is TRBJ2-7, with D possibly TRBD1 on 6 matching bases. This clonotype was sampled from a man younger than 30 in good health and CMV-seropositive. The CDR3 DNA reads TGCGCCAGCAGCTCTGGTACAGGGCAGGTCTACGAGCAGTACTTC. It is translated as CASSSGTGQVYEQYF. Looking up the rest from reference TRBV5-1 and TRBJ2-7 gives the full variable domain: KAGVTQTPRYLIKTRGQQVTLSCSPISGHRSVSWYQQTPGQGLQFLFEYFSETQRNKGNFPGRFSGRQFSNSRSEMNVSTLELGDSALYLCASSSGTGQVYEQYFGPGTRLTVT.